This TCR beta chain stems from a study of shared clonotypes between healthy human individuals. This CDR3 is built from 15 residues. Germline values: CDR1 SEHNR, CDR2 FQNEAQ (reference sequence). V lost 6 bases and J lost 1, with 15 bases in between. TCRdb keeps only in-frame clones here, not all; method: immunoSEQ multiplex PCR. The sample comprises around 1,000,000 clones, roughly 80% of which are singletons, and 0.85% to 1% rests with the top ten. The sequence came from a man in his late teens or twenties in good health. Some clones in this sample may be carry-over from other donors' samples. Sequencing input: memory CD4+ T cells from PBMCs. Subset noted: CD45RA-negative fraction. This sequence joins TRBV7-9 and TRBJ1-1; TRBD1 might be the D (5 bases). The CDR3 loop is CASSPLGQPNTEAFF. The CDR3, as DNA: TGTGCCAGCAGTCCCCTGGGGCAACCGAACACTGAAGCTTTCTTT.